The rows below give T cell receptor beta chains drawn from one sample of a study of T cell changes during pregnancy in multiple sclerosis. Data came from immunoSEQ multiplex PCR; TCRdb stores just in-frame clones and leaves some out. The sample yields about 32,000 clones, roughly nine tenths seen once. This material consisted of CD8+ T cells from peripheral blood mononuclear cells, taken in the third trimester of pregnancy. The source is a female donor with multiple sclerosis, enrolled in a pregnancy study. CDR3s include the opening cysteine and the closing phenylalanine or tryptophan. A D gene is named only where the DNA matches it firmly. Size values are once, few and many counts, or a class for expanded clones, and some rows have none.

d_gene	abundance	v_gene	j_gene	CDR3nt	CDR3aa
TRBD2	.	TRBV9	TRBJ2-1	TGTGCCAGCAGCGTGGGGGGGACTAGTTCCTACAATGAGCAGTTCTTC	CASSVGGTSSYNEQFF
.	.	TRBV5-1	TRBJ2-1	TGCGCCAGCAGCTGGGGGGTCGCGACATCAGCCTCCTACAATGAGCAGTTCTTC	CASSWGVATSASYNEQFF
TRBD2	.	TRBV28	TRBJ2-7	TGTGCCAGCAGTTGGGGACTAGCGTATTCCTACGAGCAGTACTTC	CASSWGLAYSYEQYF
.	.	TRBV27	TRBJ2-7	TGTGCCAGCAGTGTGGGTGGAGGGAACGAGCAGTACTTC	CASSVGGGNEQYF
TRBD2	.	TRBV7-9	TRBJ2-7	TGTGCCAGCAGCTTAGTGGCGGGAGGGTCCTACGAGCAGTACTTC	CASSLVAGGSYEQYF
.	.	TRBV5-1	TRBJ1-2	TGCGCCAGCAGAGGCTCCGGGGTAGATGGCTACACCTTC	CASRGSGVDGYTF
.	.	TRBV5-6	TRBJ2-5	TGTGCCAGCAGCGCAGGGGTTGGGGAGACCCAGTACTTC	CASSAGVGETQYF
TRBD1	.	TRBV2	TRBJ2-3	TGTGCCAGCAACAGGGGGCCCTACACAGATACGCAGTATTTT	CASNRGPYTDTQYF
.	.	TRBV7-9	TRBJ1-1	TGTGCCAGCAGCTGGGAGGGTATTGAAGCTTTCTTT	CASSWEGIEAFF
TRBD1	once	TRBV19	TRBJ1-1	TGTGCCAGTAGTATCGGTACAGGGGTGAACACTGAAGCTTTCTTT	CASSIGTGVNTEAFF
.	.	TRBV7-9	TRBJ2-1	TGTGCCAGCAGCTTAGTCACCTACAATGAGCAGTTCTTC	CASSLVTYNEQFF
.	few	TRBV27	TRBJ1-5	TGTGCCAGCAGTCCCTTAGAGGGGGGGGTCAATCAGCCCCAGCATTTT	CASSPLEGGVNQPQHF
TRBD1	.	TRBV30	TRBJ1-2	TGTGCCTGGAGTGAGACCTCCGGGACAGCCTATGACTACACCTTC	CAWSETSGTAYDYTF
.	.	TRBV6-5	TRBJ1-6	TGTGCCAGCAGTCTCGGGGGGAATTCACCCCTCCACTTT	CASSLGGNSPLHF
TRBD2	.	TRBV6-1	TRBJ2-1	TGTGCCAGCATGGGGAGGGTCAGCTCCTACAATGAGCAGTTCTTC	CASMGRVSSYNEQFF
TRBD1	.	TRBV7-9	TRBJ2-2	TGTGCCAGCAGCATGGGACAGACTAACACCGGGGAGCTGTTTTTT	CASSMGQTNTGELFF
.	medium-sized	TRBV7-6	TRBJ2-7	TGTGCCAGCAGCCCGTTTGGCGACAGCTCCTACGAGCAGTACTTC	CASSPFGDSSYEQYF
.	.	TRBV2	TRBJ1-2	TGTGCCAGCCTACAGGGACCCCATGGCTACACCTTC	CASLQGPHGYTF
TRBD1	once	TRBV7-9	TRBJ1-2	TGTGCCAGCAGAACGGACACAGGGGGCGCGGGGGGCTACACCTTC	CASRTDTGGAGGYTF
.	.	TRBV9	TRBJ2-5	TGTGCCAGCAGCGTAGGCGGGGCTAAAGAGACCCAGTACTTC	CASSVGGAKETQYF
TRBD2	medium-sized	TRBV10-3	TRBJ2-3	TGTGCCATCAGTGAGTCCCGACTAGCCACAGATACGCAGTATTTT	CAISESRLATDTQYF
.	.	TRBV4-1	TRBJ2-7	TGCGCCAGCAGCCAATCCCTCGGTTACCACGAGCAGTACTTC	CASSQSLGYHEQYF
.	.	TRBV27	TRBJ2-2	TGTGCCAGCAGTTTAAGGGGCGGGGAGCTGTTTTTT	CASSLRGGELFF
.	once	TRBV6-1	TRBJ2-7	TGTGCCAGCAGTAAGGGAGCAGTCGAGCAGTACTTC	CASSKGAVEQYF
TRBD2	.	TRBV6-1	TRBJ2-1	TGTGCCAGCACTATACTAGCGGGAGACGAGAATGAGCAGTTCTTC	CASTILAGDENEQFF
TRBD1	.	TRBV19	TRBJ1-5	TGTGCCAGTAGCGATGAAGGGGGCCAGCCCCAGCATTTT	CASSDEGGQPQHF
TRBD2	.	TRBV7-2	TRBJ2-1	TGTGCCAGCAGCTTAGAGGGACTAGCGGGCGCAACCCTGGACAATGAGCAGTTCTTC	CASSLEGLAGATLDNEQFF
.	.	TRBV27	TRBJ2-5	TGTGCCAGCAGTATACGGGGGGAGACCCAGTACTTC	CASSIRGETQYF
.	.	TRBV10-3	TRBJ1-2	TGTGCCATAAAAGACAGAAACGGCTACACCTTC	CAIKDRNGYTF
TRBD2	.	TRBV27	TRBJ2-1	TGTGCCAGCACCGGGGGGGGCACCTACAATGAGCAGTTCTTC	CASTGGGTYNEQFF
.	.	TRBV5-1	TRBJ2-7	TGCGCCAGCAGCTTGAGGGGGACCTCCTACGAGCAGTACTTC	CASSLRGTSYEQYF
TRBD2	.	TRBV5-4	TRBJ2-2	TGTGCCAGCAGCCCAACTAGCGGGGGGGCCGCCGGGGAGCTGTTTTTT	CASSPTSGGAAGELFF
TRBD2	.	TRBV4-1	TRBJ2-1	TGCGCCAGCAGCTCCAGACTAGCGGGAGGGACACCTTCGACAGAGCAGTTCTTC	CASSSRLAGGTPSTEQFF
.	once	TRBV13	TRBJ2-5	TGTGCCAGCAGCTGGGGGCGGCCAGAGACCCAGTACTTC	CASSWGRPETQYF
.	few	TRBV7-3	TRBJ2-1	TGTGCCAGCAGCTTTCGCGCGGGTAGAAATGAGCAGTTCTTC	CASSFRAGRNEQFF
.	.	TRBV7-9	TRBJ2-1	TGTGCCAGCAGCTCCCCCTTCTACAATGAGCAGTTCTTC	CASSSPFYNEQFF
TRBD1	.	TRBV6-1	TRBJ2-1	TGTGCCAGCAGTGAAAGGACAGGGTCTTACAATGAGCAGTTCTTC	CASSERTGSYNEQFF
TRBD2	.	TRBV2	TRBJ2-1	TGTGCCAGCAGTGAACCCTTTACGGGCGGGGGCAATGAGCAGTTCTTC	CASSEPFTGGGNEQFF
.	.	TRBV7-2	TRBJ2-5	TGTGCCAGCGGTACACTGCGGGGGCCAATGGAGACCCAGTACTTC	CASGTLRGPMETQYF
TRBD1	.	TRBV9	TRBJ2-3	TGTGCCAGCAGCGTAGCTGGCAGGGGGCAGGATACGCAGTATTTT	CASSVAGRGQDTQYF
.	medium-sized	TRBV6-1	TRBJ2-1	TGTGCCAGCAGCACCCTAGAGGTATCCTACAATGAGCAGTTCTTC	CASSTLEVSYNEQFF
.	.	TRBV2	TRBJ1-2	TGTGCCAGCAGACAGACTAACTATGGCTACACCTTC	CASRQTNYGYTF
TRBD1	.	TRBV5-1	TRBJ2-7	TGCGCCAGCAGCTCCCTCGGGACAGGGGGTTACGAGCAGTACTTC	CASSSLGTGGYEQYF
TRBD1	.	TRBV5-1	TRBJ1-3	TGCGCCAGCAGCACGACAGGGACCGGAAACACCATATATTTT	CASSTTGTGNTIYF
.	.	TRBV27	TRBJ2-2	TGTGCCAGCAGTTTATGGTCAGGGTTTACCGGGGAGCTGTTTTTT	CASSLWSGFTGELFF
.	.	TRBV6-1	TRBJ2-7	TGTGCCACCTTTCCGGGACTGGCCTACGAGCAGTACTTC	CATFPGLAYEQYF
.	.	TRBV7-9	TRBJ1-2	TGTGCCAGCAGCTTAGTAGGCAGGACTAACTATGGCTACACCTTC	CASSLVGRTNYGYTF
TRBD1	once	TRBV15	TRBJ2-7	TGTGCCACCAGCAGAGGGGACAGGAAAGGGAACGAGCAGTACTTC	CATSRGDRKGNEQYF
.	.	TRBV7-9	TRBJ1-3	TGTGCCAGCAGCTTACCGGGAGTCTCTGGAAACACCATATATTTT	CASSLPGVSGNTIYF
TRBD2	.	TRBV28	TRBJ2-7	TGTGCCAGCAGGGGGGGACTAGCGGATACCTACGAGCAGTACTTC	CASRGGLADTYEQYF
TRBD2	medium-sized	TRBV7-6	TRBJ2-5	TGTGCCAGCAGCTTAGCGAGTTACGGGGAGGGGGAGACCCAGTACTTC	CASSLASYGEGETQYF
TRBD1	.	TRBV5-1	TRBJ1-5	TGCGCCAGCAGCTGGGACAGGGGGGACAATCAGCCCCAGCATTTT	CASSWDRGDNQPQHF
.	.	TRBV6-6	TRBJ1-4	TGTGCCAGCATGCAGGGGAATGAAAAACTGTTTTTT	CASMQGNEKLFF
.	.	TRBV2	TRBJ1-1	TGTGCCAGCAGTGAAGCGCCGGCAGGGCAGAACACTGAAGCTTTCTTT	CASSEAPAGQNTEAFF
.	.	TRBV19	TRBJ2-7	TGTGCCAGTACCTCGAGGACGGGGATTTACGAGCAGTACTTC	CASTSRTGIYEQYF
TRBD1	.	TRBV9	TRBJ2-7	TGTGCCAGCAGCCCTCGGGACAGGCCCTACGAGCAGTACTTC	CASSPRDRPYEQYF
.	.	TRBV5-4	TRBJ1-1	TGTGCCAGCAGCTTAAGTCCCCACAGTCGCGTGAACACTGAAGCTTTCTTT	CASSLSPHSRVNTEAFF
TRBD2	.	TRBV5-6	TRBJ2-7	TGTGCCAGCAGCTCACGGACTAGCGGGAGGCCGTCCTACGAGCAGTACTTC	CASSSRTSGRPSYEQYF
TRBD1	.	TRBV27	TRBJ1-2	TGTGCCAGCAGACGACAGGGAGTAGAATATGATGGCTACACCTTC	CASRRQGVEYDGYTF